One and the same sample provided the 22 T cell receptor beta chains below, sequenced in a study of cytomegalovirus exposure and HLA in healthy donors. Primers: 60 Vbeta forward and 13 Jbeta reverse. The assay was immunoSEQ multiplex PCR, and TCRdb's table has in-frame clones only and misses some. The profile covers about 280,000 clones, with roughly 90% appearing a single time and roughly 2% taken by the ten largest. Input material: PBMCs. These receptor sequences come from a woman between 18 and 29 years old in good health and CMV-seronegative.

This clone was observed a few times. CDR3 protein: CASSFQGAGYEQYF. The CDR3 DNA follows: TGCGCCAGCAGCTTTCAGGGGGCAGGCTACGAGCAGTACTTC. This chain uses TRBV5-1 with TRBJ2-7; 8 nucleotides match TRBD1. The length of the CDR3 is 14 residues. The germline V gene encodes CDR1 SGHRS and CDR2 YFSETQ. Unmatched junction bases numbered 4, after V lost 2 bases and J lost 3 bases. Full variable domain (missing parts from reference TRBV5-1 and TRBJ2-7): KAGVTQTPRYLIKTRGQQVTLSCSPISGHRSVSWYQQTPGQGLQFLFEYFSETQRNKGNFPGRFSGRQFSNSRSEMNVSTLELGDSALYLCASSFQGAGYEQYFGPGTRLTVT.

The chain recombines TRBV2 with TRBJ1-5; 9 bases line up with TRBD1. Germline assignment: CDR1 SNHLY and CDR2 FYNNEI. V shed 4 bases, J shed 6 bases, and the junction held 4 bases outside the gene matches. CDR3 length equals 14 residues. CDR3: CASSATGGGQPQHF. The CDR3 DNA sequence: TGTGCCAGCAGTGCTACAGGGGGCGGTCAGCCCCAGCATTTT.

The chain joins TRBV4-1 to TRBJ2-3; perhaps TRBD2 as D (5 bases). CDR3 length equals 15 residues. Trimming stripped 6 bases from V and 3 bases from J, with 16 bases between. Germline CDR1 reads MGHRA; CDR2 reads YSYEKL. Here the CDR3 DNA reads TGCGCCAGCAGGAATTCGCGGGTGGGGACAGATACGCAGTATTTT. It codes for CASRNSRVGTDTQYF.

J is TRBJ1-1 and V is TRBV19, with D maybe TRBD1 (6 bases). Trimming took off 9 bases at V and 1 base at J, with 15 bases between the two ends. The germline CDR1 and CDR2 sequences are LNHDA and SQIVND (reference sequence). The CDR3 loop spans 14 amino acids. CDR3 DNA sequence: TGTGCCAGCCTCAGGGGTTTGGGGAACACTGAAGCTTTCTTT. As protein: CASLRGLGNTEAFF.

This clone was detected once. The gene calls are TRBV5-1 and TRBJ2-7, with TRBD1 as a possible D gene (6 bases). This CDR3 contains 16 residues. Trimming took off 0 bases at V and 2 bases at J, with 15 bases between the two ends. Germline CDR1 is SGHRS and CDR2 is YFSETQ. Written as DNA, the CDR3 is TGCGCCAGCAGCTTGGGGGGGCAGGGCCCAACCTACGAGCAGTACTTC. It yields the protein CASSLGGQGPTYEQYF.

The rearrangement links TRBV27 to TRBJ1-2, with 7 bases that match TRBD1. The J segment lost 2 bases and the V segment lost 6 bases, leaving 9 bases of the junction unmatched. Germline V gives CDR1 MNHEY, CDR2 SMNVEV (reference sequence). CDR3 length equals 15 residues. Written as DNA, the CDR3 is TGTGCCAGCAGCCCCGGGACAGCACCGAACTATGGCTACACCTTC. As protein: CASSPGTAPNYGYTF.

This clone was recorded a few times. CDR3 residues: CASSQVTGASSYEQYF. The CDR3 coding sequence is TGCGCCAGCAGCCAGGTGACAGGGGCCAGCTCCTACGAGCAGTACTTC. The V call is TRBV4-1, the J call TRBJ2-7; the match to TRBD1 covers 8 bases. With 3 bases clipped from V and 0 bases from J, the junction kept 7 bases outside the gene matches. Germline CDR1 MGHRA, CDR2 YSYEKL. The CDR3 extends over 16 amino acids.

This chain joins TRBV2 and TRBJ1-4; D call uncertain. CDR3 size: 14 residues. Per the germline V gene, CDR1 is SNHLY and CDR2 is FYNNEI. Trimming left V 3 bases short and J 8 bases short, with 13 bases between. CDR3 loop: CASSETPAREKLFF. The CDR3 DNA is TGTGCCAGCAGTGAGACACCCGCGAGAGAAAAACTGTTTTTT.

The chain has TRBV29-1 and TRBJ2-1; 10 bases map to TRBD2. The CDR3 totals 17 residues. The V segment lost 4 bases and the J segment 0 bases; nucleotides outside the gene matches: 9. Germline values: CDR1 SQVTM, CDR2 ANQGSEA. The CDR3 here is CSVARTSGISSYNEQFF. CDR3 nucleotides: TGCAGCGTTGCTAGGACTAGCGGTATTAGCTCCTACAATGAGCAGTTCTTC.

This chain links TRBV18 with TRBJ2-6, with D hard to call. Germline CDR1 reads KGHSH; CDR2 reads LQKENI. Trimming removed 3 bases from V and 3 bases from J, with 12 bases in between. The CDR3 runs to 16 residues. The CDR3 here is CASSPLEEFGANVLTF. The CDR3 DNA follows: TGTGCCAGCTCACCTCTCGAGGAATTTGGGGCCAACGTCCTGACTTTC.

This chain connects TRBV9 to TRBJ2-1, with 9 bases matching TRBD2. The germline V gene encodes CDR1 SGDLS and CDR2 YYNGEE. This CDR3 is built from 16 residues. V gave up 4 bases and J gave up 0 bases; unmatched junction bases: 5. The CDR3 loop is CASSPGGGDSYNEQFF. DNA of the CDR3: TGTGCCAGCAGCCCCGGCGGGGGGGACTCCTACAATGAGCAGTTCTTC.

The chain uses TRBV9 and TRBJ2-7, with a possible D match to TRBD2 (5 bases). The CDR3 runs 12 residues. The germline V gene has CDR1 SGDLS and CDR2 YYNGEE. V gave up 3 bases and J gave up 5 bases, with 9 bases separating them. The CDR3 DNA reads TGTGCCAGCAGCGGAGCGGCCCACGAGCAGTACTTC. Protein sequence: CASSGAAHEQYF.

Remarks on this clone: A read error may produce the germline difference seen at one junction end. The V and J genes are TRBV7-7 and TRBJ2-5; 7 bases are shared with TRBD1. The CDR3 covers 15 residues. Germline CDR1 and CDR2: SSHAT and FNYEAQ (reference sequence). CDR3 in DNA: TGTGCTAGCAGCTTAGGGGACAGAATCCAAGAGACCCAGTACTTC. This codes for CASSLGDRIQETQYF.

The chain joins TRBV2 to TRBJ2-1; 8 bases align to TRBD2. This CDR3 has 15 amino acids. V trimming: 7 bases; J trimming: 10 bases; junction bases outside the gene matches: 15. Germline lookup yields CDR1 SNHLY and CDR2 FYNNEI. CDR3 sequence reads: CASTPRTSSLGEQFF. As DNA, the CDR3 is TGTGCCAGCACCCCCCGGACTAGCTCCCTCGGGGAGCAGTTCTTC.

The sample holds one count of this clone. V and J are TRBV11-2 and TRBJ2-7; D possibly corresponds to TRBD1 (6 bases). Germline lookup yields CDR1 SGHAT and CDR2 FQNNGV. Trimming left V 6 bases short and J 0 bases short, with 9 bases between. The CDR3 contains 13 residues. CDR3 region: CASRRQVSYEQYF. CDR3 DNA: TGTGCCAGCAGGCGACAGGTCTCCTACGAGCAGTACTTC.

CDR3 DNA: TGCGCCAGCAGCTTGGGGACAGGGCTCAATCAGCCCCAGCATTTT. It is translated as CASSLGTGLNQPQHF. The chain joins TRBV5-1 to TRBJ1-5, with 8 bases lining up with TRBD1. V shed 0 bases and J 3 bases; nucleotides not matched to a gene: 2. This CDR3 is built from 15 residues. CDR1 is SGHRS and CDR2 is YFSETQ in the germline V gene.

This clone was detected once. The CDR3 nucleotides read TGTGCCAGCAGTTTAGTTCGGGAGACAGACTATGGCTACACCTTC. This encodes CASSLVRETDYGYTF. The V gene is TRBV27, the J gene TRBJ1-2, with TRBD1 as a possible D gene (5 bases). Germline V gene sequence: CDR1 MNHEY, CDR2 SMNVEV (reference sequence). This CDR3 comprises 15 residues. Trimming left V 2 bases short and J 3 bases short, with 13 bases between.

The gene calls are TRBV11-1 and TRBJ1-4; TRBD1 agrees at 8 bases. CDR3 size: 15 residues. Per germline, CDR1 SGHAT and CDR2 FQDESV (reference sequence). J gave up 8 bases and V 4 bases, and 9 bases lay outside the gene matches. CDR3 region: CASSSPGQGDEKLFF. The DNA for the CDR3 is TGTGCCAGCAGCTCTCCAGGACAGGGCGACGAAAAACTGTTTTTT.

This clone was counted once. The junction and the germline gene differ at one end; a read error may be behind it. The J gene is TRBJ1-2, the V gene TRBV7-9; D gene uncertain. CDR3 length equals 15 residues. The germline V gene encodes CDR1 SEHNR and CDR2 FQNEAQ (reference sequence). The CDR3 reads CSSSLLSVGLYGYTF. CDR3 DNA: TGTTCCAGCAGCTTACTTAGCGTAGGACTCTATGGCTACACCTTC.

This chain connects TRBV18 to TRBJ1-1, with D possibly matching TRBD1 (5 bases). Germline V gene data show CDR1 as KGHSH and CDR2 as LQKENI. Trimming left V 0 bases short and J 4 bases short, with 12 bases between. CDR3 length equals 15 residues. The CDR3 protein is CASSPPLGLGTEAFF. The DNA for the CDR3 is TGTGCCAGCTCACCACCGCTGGGGCTAGGCACTGAAGCTTTCTTT.

The rearrangement links TRBV29-1 to TRBJ1-2; D is possibly TRBD1 (6 bases). The length of the CDR3 is 12 residues. V dropped 3 bases and J dropped 5 bases, with 10 bases sitting between them. Per the germline V gene, CDR1 is SQVTM and CDR2 is ANQGSEA. The CDR3 sequence: CSVETQGYGYTF. As DNA, the CDR3 is TGCAGCGTTGAGACACAGGGATATGGCTACACCTTC.

The chain uses TRBV4-1 and TRBJ1-2, with a tentative D call TRBD1 (6 bases). Trimming shortened V by 3 bases and J by 0 bases, and 11 bases separated the two germline ends. The CDR3 totals 15 residues. Germline lookup yields CDR1 MGHRA and CDR2 YSYEKL. In DNA, the CDR3 is TGCGCCAGCAGCCATGAGGGGGGGACTAACTATGGCTACACCTTC. The encoded protein is CASSHEGGTNYGYTF.